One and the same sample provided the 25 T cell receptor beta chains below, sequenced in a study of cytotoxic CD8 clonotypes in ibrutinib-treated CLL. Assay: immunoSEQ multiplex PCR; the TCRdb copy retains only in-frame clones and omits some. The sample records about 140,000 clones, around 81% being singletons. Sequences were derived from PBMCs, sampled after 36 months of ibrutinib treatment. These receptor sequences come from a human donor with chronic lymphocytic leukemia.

The CDR3 sequence: CASSYRGLSEKLFF. In DNA, the CDR3 is TGTGCCAGCAGTTACAGGGGCTTGAGTGAAAAACTGTTTTTT. The V and J genes are TRBV6-5 and TRBJ1-4; D may be TRBD1 (5 bases). V was clipped by 2 bases and J by 7 bases, with 11 bases between them. The CDR3 runs 14 residues. The germline gives CDR1 MNHEY, CDR2 SVGAGI.

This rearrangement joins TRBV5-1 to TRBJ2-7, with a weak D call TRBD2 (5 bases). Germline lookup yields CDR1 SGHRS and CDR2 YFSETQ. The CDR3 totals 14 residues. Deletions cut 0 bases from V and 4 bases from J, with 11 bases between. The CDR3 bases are TGCGCCAGCAGCTTGGGGACGGGGATTTACGAGCAGTACTTC. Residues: CASSLGTGIYEQYF.

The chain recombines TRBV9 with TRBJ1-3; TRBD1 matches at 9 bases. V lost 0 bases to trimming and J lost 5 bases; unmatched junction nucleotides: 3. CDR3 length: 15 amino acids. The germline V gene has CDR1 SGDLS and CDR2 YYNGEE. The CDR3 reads CASSVEDRGRNTIYF. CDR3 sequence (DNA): TGTGCCAGCAGCGTAGAGGACAGGGGCAGAAACACCATATATTTT.

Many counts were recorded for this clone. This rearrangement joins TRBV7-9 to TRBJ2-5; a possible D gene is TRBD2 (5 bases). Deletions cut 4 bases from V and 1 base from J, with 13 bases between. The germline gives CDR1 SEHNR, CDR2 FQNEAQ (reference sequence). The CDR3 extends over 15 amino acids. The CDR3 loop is CASSSTLASQETQYF. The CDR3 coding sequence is TGTGCCAGCAGCTCCACTCTAGCCTCCCAAGAGACCCAGTACTTC.

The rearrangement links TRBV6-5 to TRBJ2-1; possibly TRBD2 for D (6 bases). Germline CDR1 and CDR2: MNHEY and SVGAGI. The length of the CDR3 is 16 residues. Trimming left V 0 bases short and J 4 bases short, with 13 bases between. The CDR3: CASSYSMSGGYNEQFF. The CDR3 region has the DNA TGTGCCAGCAGTTACTCGATGTCCGGGGGATACAATGAGCAGTTCTTC.

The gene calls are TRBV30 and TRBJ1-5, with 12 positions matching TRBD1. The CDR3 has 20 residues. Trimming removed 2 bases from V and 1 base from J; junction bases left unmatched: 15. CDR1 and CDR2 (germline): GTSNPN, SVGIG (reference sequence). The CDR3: CAWSSRRRDRGLLSNQPQHF. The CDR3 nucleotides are TGTGCCTGGAGTTCCCGACGCCGGGACAGGGGGCTTTTGAGCAATCAGCCCCAGCATTTT.

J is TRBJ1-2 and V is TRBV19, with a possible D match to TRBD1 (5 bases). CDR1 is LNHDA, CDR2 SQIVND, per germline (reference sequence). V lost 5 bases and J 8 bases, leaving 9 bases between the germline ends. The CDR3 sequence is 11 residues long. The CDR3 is CASSAGKGYTF. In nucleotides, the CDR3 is TGTGCCAGTAGTGCAGGGAAAGGCTACACCTTC.

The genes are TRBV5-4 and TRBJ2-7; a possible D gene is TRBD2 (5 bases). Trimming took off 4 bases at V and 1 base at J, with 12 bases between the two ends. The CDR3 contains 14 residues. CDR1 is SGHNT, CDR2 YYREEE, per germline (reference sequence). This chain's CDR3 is CASSTDWGSYEQYF. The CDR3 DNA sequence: TGTGCCAGCAGCACGGACTGGGGATCCTACGAGCAGTACTTC.

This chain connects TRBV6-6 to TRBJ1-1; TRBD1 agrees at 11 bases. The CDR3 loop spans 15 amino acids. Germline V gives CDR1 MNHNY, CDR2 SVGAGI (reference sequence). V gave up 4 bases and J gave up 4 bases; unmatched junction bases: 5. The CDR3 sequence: CASSSRDRGGTEAFF. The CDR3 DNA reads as TGTGCCAGCAGTTCCCGGGACAGGGGGGGCACTGAAGCTTTCTTT.

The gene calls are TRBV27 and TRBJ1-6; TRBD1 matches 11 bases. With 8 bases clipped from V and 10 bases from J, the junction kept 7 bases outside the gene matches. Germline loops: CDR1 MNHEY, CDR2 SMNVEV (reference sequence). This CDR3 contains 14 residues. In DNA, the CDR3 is TGTGCCAGCGGCGGACAGGGGGCGGGCTCACCCCTCCACTTT. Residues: CASGGQGAGSPLHF.

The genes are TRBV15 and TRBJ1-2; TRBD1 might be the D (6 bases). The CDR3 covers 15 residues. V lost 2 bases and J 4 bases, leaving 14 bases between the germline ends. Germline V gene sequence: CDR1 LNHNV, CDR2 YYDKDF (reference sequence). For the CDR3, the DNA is TGTGCCACCAGCAGATCGATGGGGGCAGGCTATGGCTACACCTTC. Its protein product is CATSRSMGAGYGYTF.

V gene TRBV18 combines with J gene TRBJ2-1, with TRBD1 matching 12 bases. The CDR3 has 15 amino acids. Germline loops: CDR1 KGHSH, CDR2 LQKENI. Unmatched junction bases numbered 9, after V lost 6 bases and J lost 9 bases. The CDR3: CASSPGTGGLAEQFF. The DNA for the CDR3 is TGTGCCAGCTCGCCAGGGACAGGGGGCTTGGCTGAGCAGTTCTTC.

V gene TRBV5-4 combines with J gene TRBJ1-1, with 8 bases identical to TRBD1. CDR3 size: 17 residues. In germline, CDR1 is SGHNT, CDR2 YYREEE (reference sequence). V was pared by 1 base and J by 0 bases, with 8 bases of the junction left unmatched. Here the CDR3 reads CASSLWTGLPMNTEAFF. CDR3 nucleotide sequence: TGTGCCAGCAGCTTGTGGACAGGGCTACCGATGAACACTGAAGCTTTCTTT.

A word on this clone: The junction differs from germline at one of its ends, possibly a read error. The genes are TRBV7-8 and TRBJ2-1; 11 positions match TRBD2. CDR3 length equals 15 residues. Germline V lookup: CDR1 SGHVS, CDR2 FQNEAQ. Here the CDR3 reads CASSLDRLAGGAQVF. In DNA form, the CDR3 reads TGTGCCAGCAGCTTAGATCGGCTAGCGGGGGGAGCCCAGGTCTTC.

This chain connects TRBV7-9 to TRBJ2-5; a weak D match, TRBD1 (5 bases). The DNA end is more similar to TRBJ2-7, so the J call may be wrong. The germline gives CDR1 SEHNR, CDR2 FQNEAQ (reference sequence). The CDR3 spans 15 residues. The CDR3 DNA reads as TGTGCCAGCAGCCTCGAATGGGGCGTCTCCTACGAGCAGTACTTC. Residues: CASSLEWGVSYEQYF.

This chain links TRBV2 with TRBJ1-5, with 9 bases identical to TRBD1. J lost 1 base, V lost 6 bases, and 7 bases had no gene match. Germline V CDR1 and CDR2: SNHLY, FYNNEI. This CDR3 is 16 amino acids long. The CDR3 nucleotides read TGTGCCAGCAGGAGGGGACAGGGTTTCAGCAATCAGCCCCAGCATTTT. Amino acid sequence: CASRRGQGFSNQPQHF.

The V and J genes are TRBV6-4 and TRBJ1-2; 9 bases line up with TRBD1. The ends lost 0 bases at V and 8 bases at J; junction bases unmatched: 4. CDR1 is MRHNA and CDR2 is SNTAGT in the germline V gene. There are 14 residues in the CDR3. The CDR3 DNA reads TGTGCCAGCAGTGACTCGGGACAGGGAGGCGGCTACACCTTC. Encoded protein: CASSDSGQGGGYTF.

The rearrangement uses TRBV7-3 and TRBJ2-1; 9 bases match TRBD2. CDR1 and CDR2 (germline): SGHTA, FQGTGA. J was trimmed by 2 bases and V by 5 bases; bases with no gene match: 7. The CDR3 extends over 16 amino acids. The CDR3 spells CASSISGRGTYNEQFF. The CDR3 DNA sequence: TGTGCCAGCAGCATTAGCGGGAGAGGGACCTACAATGAGCAGTTCTTC.

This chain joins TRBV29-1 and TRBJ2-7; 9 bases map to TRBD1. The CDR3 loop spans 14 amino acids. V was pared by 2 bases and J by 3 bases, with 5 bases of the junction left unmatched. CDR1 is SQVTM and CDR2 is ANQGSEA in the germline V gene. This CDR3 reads CSVERRTGVYEQYF. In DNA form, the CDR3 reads TGCAGCGTTGAAAGGCGGACAGGGGTCTACGAGCAGTACTTC.

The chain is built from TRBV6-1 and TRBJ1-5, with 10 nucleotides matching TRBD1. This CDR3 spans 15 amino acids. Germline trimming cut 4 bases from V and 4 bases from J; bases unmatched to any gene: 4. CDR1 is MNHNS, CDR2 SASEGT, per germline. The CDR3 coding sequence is TGTGCCAGCAGTGCAGGGGACAGGGGAAATCAGCCCCAGCATTTT. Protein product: CASSAGDRGNQPQHF.

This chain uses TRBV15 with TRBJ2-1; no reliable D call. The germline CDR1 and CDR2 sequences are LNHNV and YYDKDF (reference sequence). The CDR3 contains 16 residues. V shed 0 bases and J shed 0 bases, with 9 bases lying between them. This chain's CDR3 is CATSRDPGSSYNEQFF. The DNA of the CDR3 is TGTGCCACCAGCAGAGATCCAGGCAGCTCCTACAATGAGCAGTTCTTC.

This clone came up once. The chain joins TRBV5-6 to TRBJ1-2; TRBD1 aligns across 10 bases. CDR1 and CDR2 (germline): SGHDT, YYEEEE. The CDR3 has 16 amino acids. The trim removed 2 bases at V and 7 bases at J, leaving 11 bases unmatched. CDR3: CASSFNPGQGISGYTF. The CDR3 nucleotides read TGTGCCAGCAGCTTTAATCCGGGACAGGGGATCTCTGGCTACACCTTC.

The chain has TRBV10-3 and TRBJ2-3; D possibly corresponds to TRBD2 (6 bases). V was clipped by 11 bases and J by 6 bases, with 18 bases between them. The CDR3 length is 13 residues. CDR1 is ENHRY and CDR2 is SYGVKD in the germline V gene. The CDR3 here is CASREWASDTQYF. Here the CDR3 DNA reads TGTGCCTCCCGGGAGTGGGCCAGCGATACGCAGTATTTT.

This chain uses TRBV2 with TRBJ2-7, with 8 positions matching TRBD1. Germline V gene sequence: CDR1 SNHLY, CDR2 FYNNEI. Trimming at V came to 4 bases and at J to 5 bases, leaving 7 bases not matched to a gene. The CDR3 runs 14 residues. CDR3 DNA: TGTGCCAGCAGTGCTTGGACAGGGTTTGACGAGCAGTACTTC. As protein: CASSAWTGFDEQYF.

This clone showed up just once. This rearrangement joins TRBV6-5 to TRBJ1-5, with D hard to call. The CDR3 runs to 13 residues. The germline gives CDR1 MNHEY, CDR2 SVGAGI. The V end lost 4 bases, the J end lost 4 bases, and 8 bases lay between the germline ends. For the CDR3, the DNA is TGTGCCAGCAGTTTTGCAACTAATCAGCCCCAGCATTTT. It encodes CASSFATNQPQHF.